The entry that follows covers one T cell receptor beta chain sequence. Its antigen is unidentified. This sample is drawn from a study of CD8+ T cells in alopecia areata. The overall study: People stayed on tofacitinib for 6 to 18 months, then stopped the drug for 6 months. Overall study findings and caveats: Mice showed TCR sharing more clearly than patients did, possibly owing to HLA.

RNA extraction and reverse transcription yielded cDNA as sequencing template. Sequencing was performed with immunoSEQ multiplex PCR; in TCRdb, only in-frame clones are kept and a portion is missing. Of 170,000 or so clones listed, about 60% are singletons. Treatment noted: oral pan-JAK inhibitor, 5-10 mg twice daily. Individuals with alopecia areata gave both lesional scalp punch biopsies and peripheral blood for collection. The germline V gene has CDR1 SGHNT and CDR2 YYREEE (reference sequence). This CDR3 is 14 amino acids long. Trimming removed 2 bases from V and 5 bases from J, with 14 bases in between.

This receptor was taken from a human donor with alopecia areata. The chain has TRBV5-4 and TRBJ2-7; D may be TRBD1 (5 bases). Material: CD8+ T cells sorted from blood, obtained at week 24, from a patient treated with tofacitinib. CDR3 in DNA: TGTGCCAGCAGCTTCAGGCAGGGTGAGGACGAGCAGTACTTC. This gives the protein CASSFRQGEDEQYF.